One and the same sample provided the 13 T cell receptor beta chains below, sequenced in a study of cytomegalovirus exposure and HLA in healthy donors. The study ran its PCR with 60 Vbeta and 13 Jbeta primers. Sequencing was performed with immunoSEQ multiplex PCR; in TCRdb, only in-frame clones are kept and a portion is missing. The table lists 95,000 to 150,000 clones, 65% to 75% of them singletons. Sequencing was performed on PBMCs. These TCRs come from a middle-aged man in good health and CMV-seropositive.

V gene TRBV2 combines with J gene TRBJ2-6; 7 bases are a match to TRBD1. Germline V gene lookup returns CDR1 SNHLY and CDR2 FYNNEI. J was trimmed by 1 base and V by 5 bases; bases with no gene match: 8. The CDR3 has 17 amino acids. CDR3 nucleotides: TGTGCCAGCAGTAACAGGGGCCTCGGGTCTGGGGCCAACGTCCTGACTTTC. Amino acids: CASSNRGLGSGANVLTF.

In this sample, this clone turned up once. The CDR3 loop reads CASSWGTGTDEQYF. CDR3 in DNA: TGCGCCAGCAGCTGGGGGACAGGAACCGACGAGCAGTACTTC. The V gene is TRBV5-1, the J gene TRBJ2-7; TRBD1 matches at 8 bases. The CDR3 has 14 residues. With V trimmed by 3 bases and J by 5 bases, 7 bases remained unmatched. Germline V CDR1 and CDR2: SGHRS, YFSETQ.

The rearrangement joins TRBV2 to TRBJ1-2; TRBD1 is a possible D gene (6 bases). Trimming removed 1 base from V and 8 bases from J, with 14 bases in between. This CDR3 has 14 amino acids. The germline CDR1 and CDR2 sequences are SNHLY and FYNNEI. The chain's CDR3 is CASSEGQGLRGYTF. In nucleotides, the CDR3 is TGTGCCAGCAGTGAAGGGCAGGGGCTACGGGGCTACACCTTC.

The genes are TRBV2 and TRBJ2-3; D perhaps matches TRBD2 (5 bases). Germline V lookup: CDR1 SNHLY, CDR2 FYNNEI. The CDR3 totals 13 residues. Trimming took 4 bases from V and 4 from J, leaving 9 bases between them. The CDR3: CASSARGADTQYF. The DNA for the CDR3 is TGTGCCAGCAGTGCCCGGGGAGCAGATACGCAGTATTTT.

The CDR3 sequence: CASRRRRRNIGWDEKLFF. CDR3 coding DNA: TGTGCCAGTAGACGTAGAAGGAGGAATATAGGTTGGGATGAAAAACTGTTTTTT. This chain joins TRBV19 and TRBJ1-4; D not certain. Germline CDR1 is LNHDA and CDR2 is SQIVND (reference sequence). V lost 6 bases and J lost 6, with 26 bases in between. This CDR3 has 18 residues.

The chain links TRBV10-3 to TRBJ2-1, with a weak D call TRBD2 (6 bases). This CDR3 region has 15 residues. Trimming left V 3 bases short and J 9 bases short, with 18 bases between. From germline, CDR1 is ENHRY and CDR2 SYGVKD. CDR3 in DNA: TGTGCCATCAGTGACAGGGTGGAGGGGCATAGTGAGCAGTTCTTC. As protein: CAISDRVEGHSEQFF.

The V gene is TRBV29-1, the J gene TRBJ1-4; D remains unclear. The CDR3 sequence is 12 residues long. V was clipped by 2 bases and J by 17 bases, with 18 bases between them. Per germline, CDR1 SQVTM and CDR2 ANQGSEA. DNA for the CDR3: TGCAGCGTTGAATCCGTTGCCCGCGGCGTCTTTTTT. It specifies CSVESVARGVFF.

J is TRBJ1-2 and V is TRBV5-1; 9 nucleotides align to TRBD1. The CDR3 totals 14 residues. Losses at the gene ends were 4 bases for V and 12 bases for J; bases not matched to a gene: 13. CDR1 SGHRS and CDR2 YFSETQ come from the germline V gene. CDR3 loop: CASSTSAGTGLDTF. The CDR3 region has the DNA TGCGCCAGCAGCACCTCAGCCGGGACAGGGTTAGACACCTTC.

The chain has TRBV9 and TRBJ1-4; D not certain. The germline CDR1 and CDR2 sequences are SGDLS and YYNGEE. With 4 bases removed from V and 3 bases from J, the gap between germline ends came to 19 bases. The CDR3 sequence is 17 residues long. CDR3 in amino acids: CASSQAGVGGSNEKLFF. The CDR3 DNA reads TGTGCCAGCAGCCAAGCCGGGGTGGGAGGGTCTAATGAAAAACTGTTTTTT. Looking up the rest from reference TRBV9 and TRBJ1-4 gives the full variable domain: DSGVTQTPKHLITATGQRVTLRCSPRSGDLSVYWYQQSLDQGLQFLIQYYNGEERAKGNILERFSAQQFPDLHSELNLSSLELGDSALYFCASSQAGVGGSNEKLFFGSGTQLSVL.

This clone appeared once. The chain uses TRBV6-1 and TRBJ2-6; tentatively, D is TRBD2 (6 bases). The CDR3 has 18 residues. The germline V gene encodes CDR1 MNHNS and CDR2 SASEGT. Trimming shortened V by 1 base and J by 1 base, and 14 bases separated the two germline ends. CDR3 residues: CASSEGRGRESGANVLTF. The DNA for the CDR3 is TGTGCCAGCAGTGAAGGGAGGGGACGGGAATCTGGGGCCAACGTCCTGACTTTC.

This clone turned up a few times. The chain carries TRBV5-1 and TRBJ2-7; 8 nucleotides agree with TRBD2. The germline V gene encodes CDR1 SGHRS and CDR2 YFSETQ. This CDR3 is 18 amino acids long. V shed 4 bases and J 2 bases; nucleotides not matched to a gene: 17. CDR3 DNA: TGCGCCAGCAGCGGGAGGGGAGATCGGGGGGGCCAAGCCTACGAGCAGTACTTC. Its protein product is CASSGRGDRGGQAYEQYF.

The rearrangement uses TRBV2 and TRBJ1-5, with TRBD1 matching 8 bases. CDR1 and CDR2 (germline): SNHLY, FYNNEI. V shed 2 bases and J 6 bases; nucleotides not matched to a gene: 0. The CDR3 length is 13 residues. As DNA, the CDR3 is TGTGCCAGCAGTGAACAGGGGGCTCAGCCCCAGCATTTT. It encodes CASSEQGAQPQHF.

V usage is TRBV6-1 and J usage is TRBJ1-1; D perhaps matches TRBD1 (5 bases). V dropped 2 bases and J dropped 3 bases, with 10 bases sitting between them. The CDR3 runs to 14 residues. The V gene's germline CDR1 is MNHNS and CDR2 SASEGT. The CDR3 protein is CASSESWGDTEAFF. For the CDR3, the DNA is TGTGCCAGCAGTGAATCGTGGGGGGACACTGAAGCTTTCTTT.